This TCR beta chain appears in the sequencing data of a study of a mutant IDH1 vaccine in newly diagnosed glioma. Study-wide context: Treated patients were roughly 62% male, about 38% female, mean age approximately 40 years. The therapy given earlier, which was standard therapy, consisted of radiotherapy, temozolomide, or both, and most of the patients received both. Whole-study results and caveats: Pseudoprogression apparently lacked any relation to changes in top peripheral T cell clonotypes.

The table came from immunoSEQ multiplex PCR; TCRdb's copy has only in-frame clones and leaves some out. The sample comprises under 80,000 clones, 80% to 90% of which are singletons, and around 2.9% rests with the top ten. Time point meaning: baseline, week 1 (first vaccination visit). Treatment described: pre-vaccination baseline after standard-of-care therapy. Concerning this clone itself: Its antigen is currently unknown.

The sequencing here drew on PBMCs, taken from a glioma patient treated with radiotherapy, temozolomide or both. This TCR derives from a man aged 30-40 years with glioma.

The chain's CDR3 is CASSSTGKREQYF. The CDR3 region has the DNA TGCGCCAGCAGCTCCACAGGGAAACGCGAGCAGTACTTC. The chain links TRBV5-1 to TRBJ2-7; tentatively, D is TRBD1 (6 bases). This CDR3 contains 13 residues. CDR1 and CDR2 from the germline V gene are SGHRS and YFSETQ. V was trimmed by 3 bases and J by 6 bases, leaving 13 bases between them. Full variable domain (rest looked up from reference TRBV5-1 and TRBJ2-7): KAGVTQTPRYLIKTRGQQVTLSCSPISGHRSVSWYQQTPGQGLQFLFEYFSETQRNKGNFPGRFSGRQFSNSRSEMNVSTLELGDSALYLCASSSTGKREQYFGPGTRLTVT.